These T cell receptor beta chains were read from a single sample in a study of T cell repertoires in cytomegalovirus infection. No cognate antigen is known for these TCRs. MiXCR, applied by TCRdb to the reads, yields one record per CDR3 protein. This sample yields some 920,000 distinct CDR3 sequences, of which 30% to 40% are seen a single time; about an eighth belongs to the top ten. Sample: cultured CD8+ T cells from PBMCs, taken from culture after CMV antigen stimulation. These receptors all stem from a human donor in good health (CMV status not recorded). Some clones in this sample may be carry-over from other donors' samples. Each CDR3 is given with its conserved first and last residue. The D gene is left open where the match is weak.

d_gene	j_gene	v_gene	CDR3aa
TRBD1	TRBJ1-2	TRBV7-9	CASSYFPRQGDNYGYTF
TRBD1	TRBJ1-1	TRBV12-3/TRBV12-4	CASRFGTDTEAFF
.	TRBJ1-1	TRBV7-6	CASSPLGGGGEAFF
.	TRBJ2-3	TRBV19	CASSGEADTQYF
.	TRBJ2-3	TRBV3-1	CANSQAGDTQYF
TRBD1	TRBJ2-2	TRBV5-6	CASSRDRGFDTGELFF
TRBD1	TRBJ1-2	TRBV12-3/TRBV12-4	CASSSRDRGIYGYTF
.	TRBJ1-3	TRBV6-6	CASSYRDIHSGNTIYF
.	TRBJ2-1	TRBV27	CASSTGTPYNEQFF
TRBD2	TRBJ2-1	TRBV9	CASNMGLHNEQFF
TRBD1	TRBJ1-5	TRBV12-3/TRBV12-4	CASRDGTADPGQPQHF
.	TRBJ2-2	TRBV9	CASSTSTRPSTGELFF
.	TRBJ2-3	TRBV28	CASSLAAGSWGDTQYF
.	TRBJ2-5	TRBV7-4	CASSPEPRETLYF
TRBD1	TRBJ1-5	TRBV6-6	CASSFGQGNKRWYGQPQHF
.	TRBJ1-6	TRBV6-2/TRBV6-3	CASSYGSPLHF
.	TRBJ2-2	TRBV4-2	CASSQERANTGELFF